This entry lists 3 T cell receptor beta chains sequenced from one sample in a study of PD-L1 blockade in urothelial cancer. Regarding time point: pretreatment peripheral blood. The repertoire was sequenced with immunoSEQ multiplex PCR; TCRdb's copy has only in-frame clones and lacks some. Of 50,000 or so clones in the sample, more than 80% were seen once. The material sequenced was PBMCs, taken around atezolizumab (anti-PD-L1) treatment. All receptors come from a man in his fifties with urothelial cancer.

The V gene is TRBV11-2, the J gene TRBJ1-2; no clear D. With 4 bases removed from V and 0 bases from J, the gap between germline ends came to 15 bases. CDR1 is SGHAT, CDR2 FQNNGV, per germline. The CDR3 sequence is 16 residues long. The CDR3 loop is CASSSFPGGANYGYTF. DNA of the CDR3: TGTGCCAGCAGCTCCTTCCCCGGAGGAGCTAACTATGGCTACACCTTC.

The chain combines TRBV4-1 with TRBJ2-7; D is perhaps TRBD1 (6 bases). The length of the CDR3 is 14 residues. CDR1 is MGHRA, CDR2 YSYEKL, per germline. Trimming pared 3 bases from V and 2 bases from J, leaving 11 bases between. CDR3 loop: CASSQGDKAYEQYF. The CDR3 DNA reads TGCGCCAGCAGCCAGGGGGACAAAGCCTACGAGCAGTACTTC.

The gene calls are TRBV14 and TRBJ1-3; a weak D match, TRBD1 (5 bases). The germline gives CDR1 SGHDN, CDR2 FVKESK. V lost 2 bases and J lost 4, with 15 bases in between. The CDR3 runs 16 residues. The CDR3 protein is CASSQFLRGEGNTIYF. CDR3 DNA sequence: TGTGCCAGCAGCCAATTTCTGCGGGGCGAGGGAAACACCATATATTTT.